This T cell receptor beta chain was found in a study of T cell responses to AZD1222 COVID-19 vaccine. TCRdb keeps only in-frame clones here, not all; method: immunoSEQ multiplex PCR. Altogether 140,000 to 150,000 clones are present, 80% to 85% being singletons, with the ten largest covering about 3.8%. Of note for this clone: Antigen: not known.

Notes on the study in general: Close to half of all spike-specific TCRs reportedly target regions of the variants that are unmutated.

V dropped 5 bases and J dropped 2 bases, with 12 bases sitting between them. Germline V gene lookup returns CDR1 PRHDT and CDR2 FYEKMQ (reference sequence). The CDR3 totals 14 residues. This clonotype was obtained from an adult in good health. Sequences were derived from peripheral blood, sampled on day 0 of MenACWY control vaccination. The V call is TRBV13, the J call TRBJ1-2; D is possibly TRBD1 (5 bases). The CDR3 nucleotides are TGTGCCAGCAGCCGCTGGGGGGAGAACTATGGCTACACCTTC. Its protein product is CASSRWGENYGYTF. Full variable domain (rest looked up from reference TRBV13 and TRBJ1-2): AAGVIQSPRHLIKEKRETATLKCYPIPRHDTVYWYQQGPGQDPQFLISFYEKMQSDKGSIPDRFSAQQFSDYHSELNMSSLELGDSALYFCASSRWGENYGYTFGSGTRLTVV.